The present entry profiles one T cell receptor beta chain with its context. Its antigen is currently unknown. The CDR3 contains 14 residues. Trimming left V 1 base short and J 4 bases short, with 11 bases between. From germline, CDR1 is SGHDT and CDR2 YYEEEE. Described treatment: roughly 20 received Ad26.COV2.S at low or high dose, single or two shots; about 5 received placebo; per-sample allocation not given. After the first vaccine or placebo injection, samples were drawn on day 63. An adult aged 18-55 years in Boston served as the donor. An Ad26 vector expressing Wuhan-strain SARS-CoV-2 spike served as the vaccine. The sample belongs to a study of Ad26.COV2.S vaccination and SARS-CoV-2 variants. Study observations and caveats: Substantial post-vaccination breadth of spike-specific CD8+ and CD4+ T cell responses was reported.

Produced via immunoSEQ multiplex PCR; TCRdb's table is partial and in-frame only. The sample consists of about 680,000 clones, around 92% of them appearing once. The V gene is TRBV5-6, the J gene TRBJ1-2; D unresolved. This specimen was peripheral blood, taken in a trial of Ad26.COV2.S vaccine versus placebo. This clonotype originated in a person aged 18 to 59 who received the Ad26.COV2.S COVID-19 vaccine or a placebo. CDR3 sequence (DNA): TGTGCCAGCAGCTTGAGACGGGATATCTATGGCTACACCTTC. This sequence encodes CASSLRRDIYGYTF.